This is a list of T cell receptor beta chains from one sample in a study of T cell changes during pregnancy in multiple sclerosis. Libraries were prepared by immunoSEQ multiplex PCR; TCRdb keeps only in-frame clonotypes and omits some of them. The data show about 80,000 clones, 92% seen once. The sample was peripheral blood, taken before pregnancy. Source of these receptors: a female donor with multiple sclerosis, enrolled in a pregnancy study. Each CDR3 is given without its conserved first and last residue. Fields, in order: V gene, J gene, CDR3 protein.

TRBV6-6,TRBJ1-3,ASSVQGGSGNTIY
TRBV29-1,TRBJ2-2,SVVRNTGELF
TRBV28,TRBJ2-1,ASTSLVYNEQF
TRBV7-6,TRBJ2-5,ASSLAAIAGGETQY
TRBV6-1,TRBJ1-2,ASREDETANGYT
TRBV6-6,TRBJ2-7,ASSYSGTGPYEQY
TRBV25-1,TRBJ2-7,ARGDRGNSGGSYEQY
TRBV13,TRBJ1-4,ASSLWAGGSEKLF
TRBV5-1,TRBJ2-2,ASSAGTGSNTGELF
TRBV11-1,TRBJ2-7,ASSLVGQQVTYEQY
TRBV5-4,TRBJ1-1,ASSLGQGLNTEAF
TRBV4-1,TRBJ2-6,ASSLSSGANVLT
TRBV5-4,TRBJ2-1,ASSMGQGGNEQF
TRBV27,TRBJ1-3,ASSPTVLRGNTIY
TRBV2,TRBJ2-1,ASTWTSGNHNEQF
TRBV19,TRBJ2-3,ASSTAAGGTDTQY
TRBV11-2,TRBJ2-7,ASSFSTEYEQY
TRBV28,TRBJ1-5,ASSLNPPTALNQPQH
TRBV19,TRBJ2-1,ASRTGTSRYNEQF
TRBV9,TRBJ2-5,ASSPGGETQY
TRBV9,TRBJ1-1,ASSVVVGGTEAF
TRBV21-1,TRBJ2-5,ASCASGREETQY
TRBV27,TRBJ2-5,ASSIGQGLETQY
TRBV19,TRBJ2-1,ASGLAGSSYNEQF
TRBV19,TRBJ2-3,ASSMKGGLTDTQY
TRBV28,TRBJ1-2,ASRAQGGIYT
TRBV7-2,TRBJ2-7,ASRPTGRQLHEQY
TRBV2,TRBJ1-1,ASSDRAGVVPEAF
TRBV28,TRBJ2-1,ASSGLAGGNNEQF
TRBV28,TRBJ1-1,ATVGRGTEAF
TRBV9,TRBJ1-4,ASSVAGTGGNEKLF
TRBV9,TRBJ2-1,ASTAGTSGIIDEQF
TRBV9,TRBJ2-7,ASSVDGTRGYEQY
TRBV5-6,TRBJ2-5,ASSLYGEETQY
TRBV7-8,TRBJ2-7,ASSLDGGRSYEQY
TRBV28,TRBJ1-1,ASSIGGEAEAF
TRBV19,TRBJ2-7,ASSSTLDRVEQY
TRBV19,TRBJ2-4,ASRGSLGAKNIQY
TRBV28,TRBJ2-1,ASRPTGVRNEQF
TRBV7-6,TRBJ2-1,ASSSAGGPSYNEQF